Described below is a single TCR beta chain sequence and its context. The germline gene is not matched at one end of the junction; a read error may be the cause. This specimen belongs to a study of control samples from healthy donors and cancer patients. Some clones are missing from TCRdb's copy, which holds only in-frame ones; the method was immunoSEQ multiplex PCR. The repertoire includes around 130,000 clones, 85% to 95% of them detected once, and 1.7% sits in the top ten. The CDR3 is 15 amino acids. Per germline, CDR1 MNHEY and CDR2 SVGAGI. The chain links TRBV6-5 to TRBJ1-2; the D is unclear. The receptor comes from a man aged 50 or older with head and neck cancer. Material: PBMCs. CDR3: CASSNSGRLARGYTF. The CDR3 DNA follows: TGTGCCAGCAGTAACTCCGGACGGCTAGCGAGGGGCTACACCTTC.